The clone carrying this TCR beta chain has more than one count but fewer than ten. The target antigen is unknown. This entry comes from a study of regulatory T cells in long-lasting Graves disease. Germline values: CDR1 SQVTM, CDR2 ANQGSEA. The CDR3 consists of 13 residues. V shed 6 bases and J shed 0 bases, with 11 bases lying between them. Time point here: newly diagnosed GD, antithyroid drugs for less than 3 months. Generation of the TCR library employed RNA extracted from PBMCs. A volume of 9 to 9.5 milliliters of peripheral blood was collected in EDTA tubes. Study conclusions and caveats: Reduced TCR diversity was observed in persistent Graves' patients versus newly diagnosed patients. Because few samples were included, accuracy may have been lower. Thyroid tissue was not sampled; only peripheral blood was.

TCR beta libraries were built with iRepertoire HTBI primers and Arm-PCR of CDR3 regions. TCRdb re-called the multiplex PCR reads through MiXCR, storing one row per CDR3 protein. This table has approximately 400,000 distinct CDR3 sequences, approximately 15% appearing once. These same data were also listed under a study on T cells in Graves' hyperthyroidism and ophthalmopathy.

The sequenced sample was peripheral blood mononuclear cells (PBMCs), obtained at new diagnosis, from a patient treated with antithyroid drugs. The clonotype originates from a woman aged 40 to 55 with Graves disease. This chain connects TRBV29-1 to TRBJ1-1; D is unresolved. The CDR3 DNA is TGCAGCGTCTCACCTTTCATGAACACTGAAGCTTTCTTT. It codes for CSVSPFMNTEAFF.